The 2 T cell receptor beta chains below come from one sample, sequenced in a study of shared clonotypes between healthy human individuals. Repertoires were generated with immunoSEQ multiplex PCR, while TCRdb's copy carries only in-frame clones and drops some. The sample has around 500,000 clones, 75% to 85% seen once. Sequenced input: PBMCs. All receptors come from a woman aged 40-49 years in good health. Some clones in this sample may be carry-over from other donors' samples.

The chain combines TRBV30 with TRBJ2-3; D tentatively reads TRBD1 or TRBD2 (5 bases each). The CDR3 is 17 amino acids. V lost 3 bases, J lost 1 base, and 20 bases lay in between. Per the germline V gene, CDR1 is GTSNPN and CDR2 is SVGIG (reference sequence). CDR3 in DNA: TGTGCCTGGAGCCCCACGGGGCTGACAGTCGGCACAGATACGCAGTATTTT. Translating it yields CAWSPTGLTVGTDTQYF. Full variable domain (rest looked up from reference TRBV30 and TRBJ2-3): SQTIHQWPATLVQPVGSPLSLECTVEGTSNPNLYWYRQAAGRGLQLLFYSVGIGQISSEVPQNLSASRPQDRQFILSSKKLLLSDSGFYLCAWSPTGLTVGTDTQYFGPGTRLTVL.

This clone has a single count. The chain joins TRBV2 to TRBJ2-5, with D maybe TRBD2 (6 bases). V lost 9 bases and J 5 bases, leaving 16 bases between the germline ends. Germline assignment: CDR1 SNHLY and CDR2 FYNNEI. This CDR3 has 13 amino acids. CDR3 amino acids: CASTKIREETQYF. CDR3 DNA sequence: TGTGCCAGTACCAAGATCCGGGAGGAGACCCAGTACTTC.